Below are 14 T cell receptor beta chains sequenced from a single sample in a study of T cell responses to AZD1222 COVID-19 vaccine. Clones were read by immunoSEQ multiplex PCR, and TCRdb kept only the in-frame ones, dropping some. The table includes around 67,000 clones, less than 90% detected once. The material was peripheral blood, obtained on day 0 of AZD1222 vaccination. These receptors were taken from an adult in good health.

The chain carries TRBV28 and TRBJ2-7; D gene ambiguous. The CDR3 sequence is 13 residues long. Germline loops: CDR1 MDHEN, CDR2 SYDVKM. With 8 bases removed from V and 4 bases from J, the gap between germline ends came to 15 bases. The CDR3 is CASWSPSVYEQYF. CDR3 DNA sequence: TGTGCCAGCTGGTCCCCCTCGGTATACGAGCAGTACTTC.

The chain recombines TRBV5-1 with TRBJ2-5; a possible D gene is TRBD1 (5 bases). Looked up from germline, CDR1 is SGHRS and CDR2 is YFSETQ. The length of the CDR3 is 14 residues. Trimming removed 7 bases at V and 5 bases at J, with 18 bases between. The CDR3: CASSLAQKGETQYF. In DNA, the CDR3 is TGCGCCAGCTCCCTGGCCCAGAAGGGGGAGACCCAGTACTTC. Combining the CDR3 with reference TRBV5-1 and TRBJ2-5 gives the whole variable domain KAGVTQTPRYLIKTRGQQVTLSCSPISGHRSVSWYQQTPGQGLQFLFEYFSETQRNKGNFPGRFSGRQFSNSRSEMNVSTLELGDSALYLCASSLAQKGETQYFGPGTRLLVL.

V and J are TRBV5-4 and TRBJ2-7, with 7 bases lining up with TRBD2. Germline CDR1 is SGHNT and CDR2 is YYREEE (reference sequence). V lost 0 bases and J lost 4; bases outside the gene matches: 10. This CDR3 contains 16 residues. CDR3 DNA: TGTGCCAGCAGCTTGGATTTTTGGGAGGGCGGGTACGAGCAGTACTTC. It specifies CASSLDFWEGGYEQYF.

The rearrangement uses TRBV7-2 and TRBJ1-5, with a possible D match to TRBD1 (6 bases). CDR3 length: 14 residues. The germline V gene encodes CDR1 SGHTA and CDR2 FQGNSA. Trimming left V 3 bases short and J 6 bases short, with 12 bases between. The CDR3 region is CASSLEGGAQPQHF. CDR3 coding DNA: TGTGCCAGCAGCTTGGAGGGGGGGGCTCAGCCCCAGCATTTT.

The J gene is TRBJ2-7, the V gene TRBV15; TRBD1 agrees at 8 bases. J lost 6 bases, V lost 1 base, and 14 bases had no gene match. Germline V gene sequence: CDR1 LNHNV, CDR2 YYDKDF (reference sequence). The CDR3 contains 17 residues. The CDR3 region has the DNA TGTGCCACCAGCAGAGTGGTGCAATCGGGGACAGGAGCCGAGCAGTACTTC. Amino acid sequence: CATSRVVQSGTGAEQYF.

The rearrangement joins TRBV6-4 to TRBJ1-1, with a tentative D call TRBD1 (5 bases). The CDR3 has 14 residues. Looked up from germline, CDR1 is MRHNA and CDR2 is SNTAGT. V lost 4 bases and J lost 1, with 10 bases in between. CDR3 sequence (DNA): TGTGCCAGCAGTGGAGCGGGGCCGAACACTGAAGCTTTCTTT. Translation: CASSGAGPNTEAFF.

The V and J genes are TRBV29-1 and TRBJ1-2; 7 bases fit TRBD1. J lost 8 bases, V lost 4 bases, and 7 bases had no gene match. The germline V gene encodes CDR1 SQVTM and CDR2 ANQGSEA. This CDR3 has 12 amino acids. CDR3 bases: TGCAGCGTTGTGGGGACACAGGGGGGCTACACCTTC. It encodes CSVVGTQGGYTF.

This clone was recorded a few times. The CDR3 DNA is TGTGCCAGCCAACAGGGGGACTATGGCTACACCTTC. Residues: CASQQGDYGYTF. The chain links TRBV2 to TRBJ1-2, with 8 bases matching TRBD1. Germline-derived CDR1 and CDR2 are SNHLY and FYNNEI. CDR3 size: 12 residues. J lost 3 bases, V lost 8 bases, and 2 bases had no gene match.

The CDR3 coding sequence is TGTGCCAGCAGCCTGGGACAGGGGAGGAACACCGGGGAGCTGTTTTTT. Translating gives CASSLGQGRNTGELFF. The genes are TRBV3-1 (or the pseudogene TRBV3-2) and TRBJ2-2, with 10 bases matching TRBD1. Germline loops: CDR1 LGHDT, CDR2 YNNKEL (reference sequence). The CDR3 is 16 amino acids. Unmatched junction bases numbered 3, after V lost 4 bases and J lost 1 base.

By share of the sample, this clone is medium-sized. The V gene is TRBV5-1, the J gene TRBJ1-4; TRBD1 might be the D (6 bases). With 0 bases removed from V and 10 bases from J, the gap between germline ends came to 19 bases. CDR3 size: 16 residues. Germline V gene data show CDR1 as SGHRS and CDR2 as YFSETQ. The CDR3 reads CASSLDGQGNPGKLFF. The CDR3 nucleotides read TGCGCCAGCAGCTTGGATGGCCAGGGGAACCCCGGAAAACTGTTTTTT.

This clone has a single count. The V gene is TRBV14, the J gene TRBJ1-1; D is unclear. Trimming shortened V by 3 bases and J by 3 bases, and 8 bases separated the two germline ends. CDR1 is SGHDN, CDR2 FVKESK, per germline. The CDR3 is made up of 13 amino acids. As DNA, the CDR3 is TGTGCCAGCAGCCAGATGCTTGACACTGAAGCTTTCTTT. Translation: CASSQMLDTEAFF.

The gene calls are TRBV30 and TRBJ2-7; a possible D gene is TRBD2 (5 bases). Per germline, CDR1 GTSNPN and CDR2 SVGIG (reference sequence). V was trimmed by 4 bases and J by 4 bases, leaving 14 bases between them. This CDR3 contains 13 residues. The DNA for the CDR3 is TGTGCCTGGACCCTAGCACTGGGGTACGAGCAGTACTTC. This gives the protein CAWTLALGYEQYF.

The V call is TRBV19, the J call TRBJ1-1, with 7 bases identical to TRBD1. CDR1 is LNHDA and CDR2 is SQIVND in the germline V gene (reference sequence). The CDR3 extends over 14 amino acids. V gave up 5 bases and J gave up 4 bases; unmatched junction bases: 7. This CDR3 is CASSSPTGTTEAFF. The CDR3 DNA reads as TGTGCCAGTAGTTCCCCGACAGGGACCACTGAAGCTTTCTTT.

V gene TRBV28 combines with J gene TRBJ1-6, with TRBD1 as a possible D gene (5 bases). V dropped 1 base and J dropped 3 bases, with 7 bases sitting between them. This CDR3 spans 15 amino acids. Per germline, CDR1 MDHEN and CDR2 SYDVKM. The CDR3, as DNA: TGTGCCAGCAGTTTATCGGGGCTCTATAATTCACCCCTCCACTTT. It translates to CASSLSGLYNSPLHF.